The T cell receptor (beta chain) under discussion was sequenced for a study of T cell responses to AZD1222 COVID-19 vaccine. Germline CDR1 is SGHDN and CDR2 is FVKESK. V lost 0 bases, J lost 2 bases, and 2 bases lay in between. The CDR3 length is 14 residues. Measured with immunoSEQ multiplex PCR; TCRdb has only the in-frame clones, and not every one. The top ten hold around 3.6% of the sample, which has more than 110,000 clones, about nine tenths seen once. The material was peripheral blood, obtained on day 0 of AZD1222 vaccination. This sequence originates from an adult in good health. The gene calls are TRBV14 and TRBJ1-6, with unresolved D. CDR3 residues: CASSQEAYNSPLHF. The CDR3 nucleotides are TGTGCCAGCAGCCAAGAGGCCTATAATTCACCCCTCCACTTT.